This entry describes one TCR beta chain. This record comes from a study of blood T cell repertoires in COVID-19. For the study at large: T cells, B-cell-depleted T cells, or PBMCs provided the cDNA or gDNA that served as material.

Sequenced by immunoSEQ multiplex PCR; TCRdb stores in-frame clones only, minus some. This sample has approximately 97,000 clones, with 85% found just once. The CDR3 is 13 residues long. Per germline, CDR1 MNHEY and CDR2 SVGAGI. Deletions cut 2 bases from V and 4 bases from J, with 6 bases between. The TCR sequence derives from a man aged 80 or over with acute or convalescent COVID-19. The rearrangement joins TRBV6-5 to TRBJ1-5, with D possibly TRBD1 on 5 matching bases. The sequenced sample was peripheral blood. The CDR3 reads CASSYGGNQPQHF. In DNA form, the CDR3 reads TGTGCCAGCAGTTACGGGGGGAATCAGCCCCAGCATTTT.